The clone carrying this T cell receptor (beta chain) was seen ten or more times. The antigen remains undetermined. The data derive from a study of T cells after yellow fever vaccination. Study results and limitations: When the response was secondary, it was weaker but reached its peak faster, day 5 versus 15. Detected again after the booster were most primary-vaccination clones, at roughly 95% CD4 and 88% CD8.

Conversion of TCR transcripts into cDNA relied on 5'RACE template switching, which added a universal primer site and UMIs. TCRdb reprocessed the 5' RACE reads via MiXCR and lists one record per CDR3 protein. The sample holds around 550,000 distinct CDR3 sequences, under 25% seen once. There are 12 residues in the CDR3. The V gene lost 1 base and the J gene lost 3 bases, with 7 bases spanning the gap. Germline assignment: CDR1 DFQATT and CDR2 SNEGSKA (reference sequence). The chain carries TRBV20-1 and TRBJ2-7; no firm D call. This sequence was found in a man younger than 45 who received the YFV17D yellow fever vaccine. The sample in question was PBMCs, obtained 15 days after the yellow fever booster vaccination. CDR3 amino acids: CSARGQNYEQYF. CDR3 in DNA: TGCAGTGCTAGAGGGCAAAACTACGAGCAGTACTTC.